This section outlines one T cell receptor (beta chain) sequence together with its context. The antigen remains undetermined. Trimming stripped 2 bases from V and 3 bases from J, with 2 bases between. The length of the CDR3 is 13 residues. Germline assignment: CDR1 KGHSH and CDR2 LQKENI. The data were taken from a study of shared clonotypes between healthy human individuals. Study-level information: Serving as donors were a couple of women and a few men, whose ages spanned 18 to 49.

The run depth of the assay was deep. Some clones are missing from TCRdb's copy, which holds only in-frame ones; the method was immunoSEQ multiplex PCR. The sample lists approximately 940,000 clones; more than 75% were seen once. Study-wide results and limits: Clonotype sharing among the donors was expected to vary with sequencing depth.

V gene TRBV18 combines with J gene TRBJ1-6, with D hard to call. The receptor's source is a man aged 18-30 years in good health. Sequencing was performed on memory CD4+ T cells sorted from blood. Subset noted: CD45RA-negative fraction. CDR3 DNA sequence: TGTGCCAGCTCACCAAGCTATAATTCACCCCTCCACTTT. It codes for CASSPSYNSPLHF.